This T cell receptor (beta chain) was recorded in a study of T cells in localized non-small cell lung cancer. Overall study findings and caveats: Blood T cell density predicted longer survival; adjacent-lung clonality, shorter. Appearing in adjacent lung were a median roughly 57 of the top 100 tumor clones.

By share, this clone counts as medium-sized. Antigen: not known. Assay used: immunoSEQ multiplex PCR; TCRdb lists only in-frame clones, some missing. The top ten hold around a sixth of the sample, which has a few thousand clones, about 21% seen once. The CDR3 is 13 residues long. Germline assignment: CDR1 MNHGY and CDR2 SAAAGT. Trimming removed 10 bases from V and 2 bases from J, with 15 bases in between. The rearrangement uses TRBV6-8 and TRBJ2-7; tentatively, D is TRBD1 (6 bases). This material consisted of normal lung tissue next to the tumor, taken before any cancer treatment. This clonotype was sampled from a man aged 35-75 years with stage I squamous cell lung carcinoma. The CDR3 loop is CAIRGPETYEQYF. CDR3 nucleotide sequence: TGTGCCATCAGGGGACCCGAAACCTACGAGCAGTACTTC.